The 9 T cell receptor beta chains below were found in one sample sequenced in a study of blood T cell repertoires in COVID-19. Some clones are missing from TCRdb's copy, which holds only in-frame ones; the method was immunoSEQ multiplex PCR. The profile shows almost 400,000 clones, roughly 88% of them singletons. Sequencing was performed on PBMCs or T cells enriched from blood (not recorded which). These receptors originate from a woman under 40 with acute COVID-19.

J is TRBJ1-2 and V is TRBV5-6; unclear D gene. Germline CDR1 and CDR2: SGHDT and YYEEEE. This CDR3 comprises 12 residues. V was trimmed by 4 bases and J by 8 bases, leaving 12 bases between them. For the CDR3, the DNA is TGTGCCAGCAGCGAGGATCTGAGGGGCTACACCTTC. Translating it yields CASSEDLRGYTF.

For the CDR3, the DNA is TGCGCCAGCAGCCCCTCGGAAGGGGCTTTCGTTGGCGATACGCAGTATTTT. Amino acid sequence: CASSPSEGAFVGDTQYF. This rearrangement joins TRBV4-1 to TRBJ2-3; D possibly corresponds to TRBD1 (5 bases). Trimming removed 4 bases at V and 6 bases at J, with 23 bases between. CDR1 is MGHRA and CDR2 is YSYEKL in the germline V gene. The CDR3 spans 17 residues.

In nucleotides, the CDR3 is TGTGCCAGCAGCACCACGGGAGGAGGACGGAAAAGCTCCTATAATTCACCCCTCCACTTT. Its protein product is CASSTTGGGRKSSYNSPLHF. The chain has TRBV6-6 and TRBJ1-6; no firm D call. The CDR3 is 20 amino acids. The V end was cut by 6 bases, the J end by 0 bases, with 24 bases between. CDR1 is MNHNY, CDR2 SVGAGI, per germline (reference sequence).

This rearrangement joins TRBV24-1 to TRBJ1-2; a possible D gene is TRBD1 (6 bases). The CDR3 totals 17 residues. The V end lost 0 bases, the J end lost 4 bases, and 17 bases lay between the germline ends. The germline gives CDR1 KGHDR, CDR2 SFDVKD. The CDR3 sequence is CATSDLIRQDNCYGYTF. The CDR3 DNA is TGTGCCACCAGTGATTTGATTAGACAGGACAACTGCTATGGCTACACCTTC.

The CDR3 is CASSPSLSGGQETQYF. CDR3 in DNA: TGTGCCAGCAGTCCATCTCTGAGCGGGGGGCAGGAGACCCAGTACTTC. The V gene is TRBV6-2 or TRBV6-3, the J gene TRBJ2-5; the match to TRBD2 covers 9 bases. Germline values: CDR1 MNHEY, CDR2 SVGEGT. This CDR3 spans 16 amino acids. The trim removed 5 bases at V and 5 bases at J, leaving 12 bases unmatched.

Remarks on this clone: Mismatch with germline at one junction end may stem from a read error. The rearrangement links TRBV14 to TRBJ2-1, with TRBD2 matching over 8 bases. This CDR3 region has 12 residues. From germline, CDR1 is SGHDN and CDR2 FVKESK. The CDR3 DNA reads TGTGCCAGCAGCCAACCGGGACTAGAGTCGGTCTTC. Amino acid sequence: CASSQPGLESVF.

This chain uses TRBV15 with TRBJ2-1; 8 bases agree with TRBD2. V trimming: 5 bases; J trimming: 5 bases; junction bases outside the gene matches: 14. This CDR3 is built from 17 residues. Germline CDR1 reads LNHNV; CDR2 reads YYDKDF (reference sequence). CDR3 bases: TGTGCCACCAGCGGGTGGGGGAGCGGGGGTTATAACAATGAGCAGTTCTTC. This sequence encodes CATSGWGSGGYNNEQFF.

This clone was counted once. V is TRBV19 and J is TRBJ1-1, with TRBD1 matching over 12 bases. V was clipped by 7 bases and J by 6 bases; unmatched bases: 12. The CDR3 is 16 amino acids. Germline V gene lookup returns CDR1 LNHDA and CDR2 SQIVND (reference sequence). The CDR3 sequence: CASMGTGGARLSEAFF. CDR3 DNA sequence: TGTGCCAGTATGGGGACAGGGGGCGCGCGATTATCTGAAGCTTTCTTT.

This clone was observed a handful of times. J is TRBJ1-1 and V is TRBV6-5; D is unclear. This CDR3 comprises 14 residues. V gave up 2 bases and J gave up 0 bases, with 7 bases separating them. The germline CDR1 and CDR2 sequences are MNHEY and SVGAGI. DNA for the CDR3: TGTGCCAGCAGTTACCGGTTTATGAACACTGAAGCTTTCTTT. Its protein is CASSYRFMNTEAFF.